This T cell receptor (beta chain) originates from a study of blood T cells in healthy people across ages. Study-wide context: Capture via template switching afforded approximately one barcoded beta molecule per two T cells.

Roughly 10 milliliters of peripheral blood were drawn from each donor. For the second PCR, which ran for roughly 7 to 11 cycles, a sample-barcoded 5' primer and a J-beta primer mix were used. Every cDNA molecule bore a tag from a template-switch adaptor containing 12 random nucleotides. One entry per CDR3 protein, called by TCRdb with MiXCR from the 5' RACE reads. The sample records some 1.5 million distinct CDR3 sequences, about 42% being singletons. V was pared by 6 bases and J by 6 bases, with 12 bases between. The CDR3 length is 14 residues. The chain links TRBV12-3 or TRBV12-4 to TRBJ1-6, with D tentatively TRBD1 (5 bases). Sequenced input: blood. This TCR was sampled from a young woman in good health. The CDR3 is CASSPGGVNSPLHF. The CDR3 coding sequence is TGTGCCAGCAGCCCTGGGGGGGTTAATTCACCCCTCCACTTT.